The T cell receptor beta chain described here comes from a study of CD8 T cells in Susac syndrome. General study results and limits: That the number of individuals in its TCR sequencing and HLA analysis was relatively small was acknowledged by the study.

The CDR3 has 12 residues. Germline V gene lookup returns CDR1 MDHEN and CDR2 SYDVKM. Trimming took off 7 bases at V and 8 bases at J, with 11 bases between the two ends. Comment on this clonotype: Its target is not known.

An input of about 0.45 to 1 ug of RNA was subjected to reverse transcription using random hexamers. TCRdb analysed the immunoSEQ multiplex PCR reads with MiXCR anew, one entry per CDR3 protein. The sample includes 150,000 to 200,000 distinct CDR3 sequences, about 95% of them seen just once. Purification of the CD8+ and CD4+ T cells relied on negative isolation, and TEMRA cells underwent FACS enrichment. V gene TRBV28 combines with J gene TRBJ1-4; D is uncertain. The sample taken for sequencing was CD8+ T cells from PBMCs. The source is a human donor with multiple sclerosis. CDR3 in amino acids: CASTPSREKLFF. The CDR3 DNA follows: TGTGCCAGCACCCCTTCTCGGGAAAAACTGTTTTTT. Using reference TRBV28 and TRBJ1-4 for the parts outside the CDR3, the full variable domain is DVKVTQSSRYLVKRTGEKVFLECVQDMDHENMFWYRQDPGLGLRLIYFSYDVKMKEKGDIPEGYSVSREKKERFSLILESASTNQTSMYLCASTPSREKLFFGSGTQLSVL.